A selection of T cell receptor beta chains follows, all from one sample in a study of control samples from healthy donors and cancer patients. The repertoire was sequenced with immunoSEQ multiplex PCR; TCRdb's copy has only in-frame clones and lacks some. The table lists approximately 100,000 clones, roughly 92% of them singletons. The specimen sequenced was blood. These receptors came from a human donor in good health. The donor label of this sample is uncertain. CDR3s leave out the opening cysteine and the closing phenylalanine or tryptophan. Fields, in order: V gene, CDR3 protein.

TRBV6-4,ASSDSGDTGELF
TRBV18,ASSPPQDIYFRDEAF
TRBV3-1/TRBV3-2,ASSSTGTGIYEQY
TRBV28,ASSLPYYGYT
TRBV2,ASRGNEQF
TRBV14,ASSQVRNTEAF
TRBV18,ASSPLGNTIY
TRBV12-3/TRBV12-4,ASSLSNGKLF
TRBV7-8,ASSLAGYSGNTIY
TRBV19,ASSITGGANEKLF
TRBV11-2,ASSLAGGDTGELF
TRBV9,ASSEVGQSRNTIY
TRBV6-5,ASSYGQLNEKLF
TRBV10-3,ATQQGPRQPQH
TRBV20-1,SAQKNTEAF
TRBV6-6,ASSRDSYTGELF
TRBV5-1,ASSLAPIRGSSTDTQY
TRBV6-2/TRBV6-3,ASSPGQGRSYNEQF
TRBV6-2/TRBV6-3,ASSPDRVRSTEAF
TRBV12-5,ASGLELAGPY
TRBV7-2,ASSTEFHTEAF
TRBV9,ASSVGVGTGNTIY
TRBV6-2/TRBV6-3,ASSFPPDGGDITDTQY
TRBV19,ASSGARLYQPQH
TRBV5-5,ASSLDRGTEAF
TRBV5-6,ASSYGTGDNQPQH
TRBV27,ASSPSGTSVSEAF
TRBV5-1,ASSPGTGAGEQY
TRBV20-1,SALGEFGYT
TRBV27,ASSLLFGGLGDEQY
TRBV27,ASRYRDKGPYEQY
TRBV5-6,ASSGTGALYEQY
TRBV5-8,ASSLDSSGNTIY
TRBV29-1,SVEQGVDYGYT
TRBV6-6,ASGRGARDEQF
TRBV12-2,ASRLGQFSGNTIY
TRBV2,ASSVGPGYSEQF
TRBV4-1,ASSQPGTRASEQY
TRBV19,ASSMARMNTEAF
TRBV29-1,SVSRGRSAEAF
TRBV24-1,ATSTGVSNQPQH
TRBV29-1,SVESGPNQETQY
TRBV5-1,ASSALGQGAYNSPLH
TRBV28,ASIKTYGDEQF
TRBV7-9,ASSSRDRGTDTQY
TRBV3-1/TRBV3-2,ASSLGQGLYGYT
TRBV30,AWSVKGVNTEAF
TRBV3-1/TRBV3-2,ATSGRSGGSNTGELF
TRBV4-2,ASSPRTSGGPLGQF
TRBV5-8,ASSLGQSNTGELF